Detailed here is one TCR beta chain. The antigen is not known. While unrecorded immune exposures were likely, the donors were nominally healthy when sampled. This record belongs to a study of cytomegalovirus exposure and HLA in healthy donors. The PCR used 60 Vbeta and 13 Jbeta primers. Sequencing was performed with immunoSEQ multiplex PCR; in TCRdb, only in-frame clones are kept and a portion is missing. The sample has around 140,000 clones, 75% to 85% seen once. The study, taken as a whole, reports: The study listed roughly 160 cytomegalovirus-associated TCR beta chains. Sequencing had likely introduced a cluster of highly shared sequence variants as an artifact. Later analysis indicated greater clonal expansion among HLA-associated TCR beta chains than among equally common other chains.

The receptor comes from a woman between 40 and 55 years old in good health and CMV-seronegative. Sample: PBMCs.

The CDR3 region is CASSFDVLGGGARETQYF. The CDR3 DNA follows: TGTGCCAGCAGCTTCGACGTATTGGGCGGGGGGGCCCGGGAGACCCAGTACTTC. The chain is built from TRBV11-2 and TRBJ2-5, with TRBD2 matching over 9 bases. V shed 3 bases and J 5 bases; nucleotides not matched to a gene: 16. Per the germline V gene, CDR1 is SGHAT and CDR2 is FQNNGV. CDR3 length equals 18 residues.